The 4 T cell receptor beta chains in this list originate from one sample, sequenced in a study of technical replicates of blood from a few donors. This table comes from immunoSEQ multiplex PCR, and its TCRdb copy is limited to in-frame clones, with some not included. Seen here are about 66,000 clones, 88% observed once, and the top ten hold 3.5% to 5%. Sample: PBMCs. These TCRs come from a human donor in good health. Some clones in this sample may be carry-over from other donors' samples.

The chain employs TRBV7-2 and TRBJ2-7; D gene ambiguous. V dropped 5 bases and J dropped 0 bases, with 14 bases sitting between them. CDR1 SGHTA and CDR2 FQGNSA come from the germline V gene. The CDR3 has 15 residues. Written as DNA, the CDR3 is TGTGCCAGCAGCACGCACGGTACCCGCTCCTACGAGCAGTACTTC. This codes for CASSTHGTRSYEQYF.

The chain couples TRBV4-1 to TRBJ2-7; the D gene is possibly TRBD1 (5 bases). The CDR3 covers 16 residues. Trimming pared 0 bases from V and 1 base from J, leaving 13 bases between. From germline, CDR1 is MGHRA and CDR2 YSYEKL. DNA for the CDR3: TGCGCCAGCAGCCAAGAAACAGGCACTGGGTCCTACGAGCAGTACTTC. This codes for CASSQETGTGSYEQYF.

This chain uses TRBV4-1 with TRBJ1-1; 8 bases map to TRBD1. V lost 1 base, J lost 5 bases, and 6 bases stayed unmatched. Germline V gene sequence: CDR1 MGHRA, CDR2 YSYEKL. The CDR3 contains 15 residues. The CDR3: CASSQGDRGRTEAFF. The CDR3 DNA follows: TGCGCCAGCAGCCAAGGTGACAGGGGCCGGACTGAAGCTTTCTTT.

The chain joins TRBV2 to TRBJ2-7; D uncertain. This CDR3 contains 10 residues. V gave up 6 bases and J gave up 4 bases, with 4 bases separating them. CDR1 is SNHLY, CDR2 FYNNEI, per germline. The CDR3 is CASSGYEQYF. DNA of the CDR3: TGTGCCAGCAGCGGGTACGAGCAGTACTTC. Combining the CDR3 with reference TRBV2 and TRBJ2-7 gives the whole variable domain EPEVTQTPSHQVTQMGQEVILRCVPISNHLYFYWYRQILGQKVEFLVSFYNNEISEKSEIFDDQFSVERPDGSNFTLKIRSTKLEDSAMYFCASSGYEQYFGPGTRLTVT.